The rows below give T cell receptor beta chains drawn from one sample of a study of CD8 T cells in Susac syndrome. TCRdb recomputed calls from the immunoSEQ multiplex PCR reads with MiXCR, one row per CDR3 protein. The sample contains 180,000 or so distinct CDR3 sequences, 85% to 95% of which appear only once. The sample taken for sequencing was CD4+ T cells from PBMCs. The receptors stem from a human donor with Susac syndrome. Both conserved end residues are part of each CDR3. A D gene is named only where the DNA matches it firmly. Part of the rows lack a size; the others show once, few, many or a class for expanded clones.

V gene,J gene,clone size,D gene,CDR3 protein,CDR3 DNA
TRBV15,TRBJ1-3,-,TRBD1,CATSKGQGRGNTIYF,TGTGCCACCAGCAAAGGACAGGGGCGAGGAAACACCATATATTTT
TRBV6-6,TRBJ2-1,-,TRBD2,CASSQRTSNEQFF,TGTGCCAGCAGCCAGAGGACTAGCAATGAGCAGTTCTTC
TRBV10-2,TRBJ1-1,-,-,CASSEMDTEAFF,TGCGCCAGCAGTGAGATGGACACTGAAGCTTTCTTT
TRBV15,TRBJ2-6,-,-,CATSRGKGVWSGANVLTF,TGTGCCACCAGCAGAGGAAAAGGGGTGTGGTCTGGGGCCAACGTCCTGACTTTC
TRBV20-1,TRBJ1-2,-,-,CSARDGAVLSYGYTF,TGCAGTGCTAGAGATGGAGCGGTACTAAGCTATGGCTACACCTTC
TRBV12-3/TRBV12-4,TRBJ1-2,-,-,CASTKMATNGGGYTF,TGTGCCAGCACGAAGATGGCAACAAACGGCGGGGGCTACACCTTC
TRBV5-4,TRBJ2-5,-,-,CASSQISQETQYF,TGTGCCAGCAGCCAGATAAGTCAAGAGACCCAGTACTTC
TRBV7-9,TRBJ1-3,-,-,CASQIISGNTIYF,TGTGCCAGCCAGATAATCTCTGGAAACACCATATATTTT
TRBV18,TRBJ1-5,once,-,CASSPRVDNQPQHF,TGTGCCAGCTCACCACGGGTTGACAATCAGCCCCAGCATTTT
TRBV9,TRBJ2-7,-,-,CASSVAGREQYF,TGTGCCAGCAGCGTAGCGGGGCGGGAGCAGTACTTC
TRBV7-3,TRBJ2-5,-,TRBD1,CASSPDRAGTTQYF,TGTGCCAGCAGCCCGGACAGGGCGGGGACGACCCAGTACTTC
TRBV30,TRBJ1-2,once,TRBD1,CAWSVSRGTGEGYTF,TGTGCCTGGAGTGTATCCCGAGGGACAGGGGAGGGCTACACCTTC
TRBV28,TRBJ1-1,-,TRBD1,CASSYLQGGNTEAFF,TGTGCCAGCAGTTACTTACAGGGGGGGAACACTGAAGCTTTCTTT
TRBV6-6,TRBJ2-7,once,-,CASSSLLDAHPYEQYF,TGTGCCAGCAGTTCCCTACTTGATGCCCATCCCTACGAGCAGTACTTC
TRBV5-1,TRBJ2-3,-,-,CASSLESPSTDTQYF,TGCGCCAGCAGCTTGGAAAGCCCTAGCACAGATACGCAGTATTTT
TRBV4-3,TRBJ1-2,once,-,CASSSFSDSYGYTF,TGCGCCAGCAGCTCTTTCAGCGACAGCTATGGCTACACCTTC
TRBV7-2,TRBJ1-2,-,TRBD1,CASRDRGLNGYTF,TGTGCCAGTAGGGACAGGGGGCTAAATGGCTACACCTTC
TRBV4-3,TRBJ2-1,-,TRBD2,CASSQEPAGTSGRKQFF,TGCGCCAGCAGCCAAGAACCGGCCGGGACTAGCGGGAGAAAGCAGTTCTTC
TRBV20-1,TRBJ1-5,-,TRBD1,CSARDPGQDSNQPQHF,TGCAGTGCTAGAGATCCCGGACAGGATAGCAATCAGCCCCAGCATTTT
TRBV11-2,TRBJ2-1,-,-,CASSLVRGLYNEQFF,TGTGCCAGCAGCTTAGTCCGGGGTCTCTACAATGAGCAGTTCTTC
TRBV15,TRBJ2-1,-,-,CATSRDSDEQFF,TGTGCCACCAGCAGAGATAGCGATGAGCAGTTCTTC
TRBV30,TRBJ2-7,-,-,CAWGLGRVDEQYF,TGTGCCTGGGGACTGGGCAGGGTGGACGAGCAGTACTTC
TRBV27,TRBJ2-7,once,-,CASRFLGGYEQYF,TGTGCCAGCAGGTTCTTGGGGGGCTACGAGCAGTACTTC
TRBV19,TRBJ2-7,-,-,CASSPVAGPYEQYF,TGTGCCAGTAGTCCCGTCGCGGGACCCTACGAGCAGTACTTC
TRBV18,TRBJ1-1,-,-,CASSPPGGHTEAFF,TGTGCCAGCTCACCACCCGGGGGGCACACTGAAGCTTTCTTT
TRBV6-2/TRBV6-3,TRBJ1-2,-,-,CASRRLGANYGYTF,TGTGCCAGCAGACGCCTGGGAGCTAACTATGGCTACACCTTC
TRBV19,TRBJ2-5,-,TRBD1,CASSIRAIRPGQAPETQYF,TGTGCCAGTAGTATCCGCGCGATCCGACCGGGACAGGCTCCAGAGACCCAGTACTTC
TRBV20-1,TRBJ2-7,-,-,CSAYRAEISYEQYF,TGCAGTGCTTACCGGGCCGAGATCTCCTACGAGCAGTACTTC
TRBV7-8,TRBJ2-7,-,-,CASSLARQGIYEQYF,TGTGCCAGCAGCTTAGCCCGGCAGGGGATATACGAGCAGTACTTC
TRBV29-1,TRBJ2-3,-,-,CSVPFSGSPTQYF,TGCAGCGTTCCCTTTTCCGGGTCACCTACGCAGTATTTT
TRBV18,TRBJ1-4,-,-,CASSPSGSANEKLFF,TGTGCCAGCTCACCATCGGGTAGCGCTAATGAAAAACTGTTTTTT